The rows below give T cell receptor beta chains drawn from one sample of a study of cytomegalovirus exposure and HLA in healthy donors. Profiled with immunoSEQ multiplex PCR; TCRdb holds only in-frame clones, not every one. The sample records approximately 110,000 clones, about 74% being singletons. Sequences were obtained from PBMCs. These receptor sequences come from a female donor in good health and CMV-seropositive. Both conserved end residues are part of each CDR3. The D gene is left open where the match is weak. Expanded clones get a size class; other rows say once, few or many, or leave the size out.

NA	TRBV7-2	NA	TRBJ2-7	TGTGCCAGCAGCTTCTTGAGGAACTCCTACGAGCAGTACTTC	CASSFLRNSYEQYF
NA	TRBV19	TRBD2	TRBJ2-7	TGTGCCAGTAGCGGCGGGAGGCGGGGTGCCGAGCAGTACTTC	CASSGGRRGAEQYF
NA	TRBV19	TRBD1	TRBJ1-3	TGTGCCAGTAGTTTGGGGACAGACGGAAACACCATATATTTT	CASSLGTDGNTIYF
NA	TRBV5-6	NA	TRBJ1-2	TGTGCCAGCAGCTTGGGAACAGGGCAAGCGTATGGCTACACCTTC	CASSLGTGQAYGYTF
few	TRBV18	NA	TRBJ2-7	TGTGCCAGCTCAACGCGGACAGACTACGAGCAGTACTTC	CASSTRTDYEQYF
NA	TRBV5-6	TRBD1	TRBJ1-2	TGTGCCAGCAGCCCCGGACAGGGCGAACACGGCTACACCTTC	CASSPGQGEHGYTF
few	TRBV4-2	NA	TRBJ1-2	TGTGCCAGCAGCCAAGTCGAGACACTCTATGGCTACACCTTC	CASSQVETLYGYTF
NA	TRBV5-6	NA	TRBJ1-2	TGTGCCAGCAGCTCGACATCAGAGGGACTCTATGGCTACACCTTC	CASSSTSEGLYGYTF
NA	TRBV4-1	TRBD2	TRBJ2-5	TGCGCCAGCAGCCAACACCCGACCGGGACTAACGGGAGAAGGGAGACCCAGTACTTC	CASSQHPTGTNGRRETQYF
once	TRBV27	TRBD2	TRBJ2-2	TGTGCCAGCAGTTTATGGTTAGCGGGGGACACCGGGGAGCTGTTTTTT	CASSLWLAGDTGELFF
once	TRBV4-3	TRBD1	TRBJ1-2	TGCGCCAGCAGCCAAGCTAGGACAGGGGTATATGGCTACACCTTC	CASSQARTGVYGYTF
NA	TRBV30	TRBD1	TRBJ2-5	TGTGCCTGGAGTAGGGGACAGGGGGAACAAGAGACCCAGTACTTC	CAWSRGQGEQETQYF
few	TRBV2	NA	TRBJ2-5	TGTGCCAGCAGGTCTAAGAGAACCCAGTACTTC	CASRSKRTQYF
NA	TRBV6-5	NA	TRBJ2-7	TGTGCCAGCAGTTACTCGGGGGGTACCCTACACGAGCAGTACTTC	CASSYSGGTLHEQYF
NA	TRBV5-6	NA	TRBJ1-2	TGTGCCAGCAGCTTTGGCAGGGCCTATGGCTACACCTTC	CASSFGRAYGYTF
NA	TRBV5-1	TRBD2	TRBJ2-3	TGCGCCAGCAGCTTTTTCGGGGGGAGCACAGATACGCAGTATTTT	CASSFFGGSTDTQYF
NA	TRBV7-9	NA	TRBJ1-4	TGTGCCAGCAGCTTAGCAGGGGCAAATGAAAAACTGTTTTTT	CASSLAGANEKLFF
few	TRBV9	NA	TRBJ2-5	TGTGCCAGCAGCGTAGCGACAGGCACCCAAGAGACCCAGTACTTC	CASSVATGTQETQYF
NA	TRBV2	TRBD1	TRBJ1-5	TGTGCCAGCAGCGGGGACAGGACCAATCAGCCCCAGCATTTT	CASSGDRTNQPQHF
NA	TRBV6-5	TRBD1	TRBJ1-2	TGTGCCAGCAGACGGGCAGGGGGCTTGTCGAATGGCTACACCTTC	CASRRAGGLSNGYTF
NA	TRBV12-5	NA	TRBJ2-2	TGTGCTAGTGGTTTGGTACTGCTTAGGAACACCGGGGAGCTGTTTTTT	CASGLVLLRNTGELFF
NA	TRBV4-3	NA	TRBJ1-5	TGCGCCAGCAGCCAAGATCTTGCGGCTTCTGGTCAGCCCCAGCATTTT	CASSQDLAASGQPQHF
NA	TRBV6-1	TRBD1	TRBJ2-7	TGTGCCAGCAGTGAGGATGGGACAGACTACCTCTCGCGCTACGAGCAGTACTTC	CASSEDGTDYLSRYEQYF
NA	TRBV30	TRBD2	TRBJ2-7	TGTGCCTGGAGTGTAGGCGCGGGAGACTACGAGCAGTACTTC	CAWSVGAGDYEQYF
NA	TRBV18	NA	TRBJ1-1	TGTGCCAGCTCACCCATTACAGGGCAAGGCACTGAAGCTTTCTTT	CASSPITGQGTEAFF
NA	TRBV19	TRBD1	TRBJ2-7	TGTGCCAGTAGTTTCCCCGGGACAGGGGAAGAGCAGTACTTC	CASSFPGTGEEQYF
NA	TRBV9	NA	TRBJ1-1	TGTGCCAGCAGCGTAGTGGGAATGGGGGCGTCTGAAGCTTTCTTT	CASSVVGMGASEAFF
NA	TRBV5-1	NA	TRBJ1-3	TGCGCCAGCAGCTTGGCCGGAGGGGCTGGAAACACCATATATTTT	CASSLAGGAGNTIYF
NA	TRBV28	NA	TRBJ1-2	TGTGCCAGCAGCCCACTGGTAGGGGAAGGCTACACCTTC	CASSPLVGEGYTF
NA	TRBV11-2	NA	TRBJ2-5	TGTGCCAGCAGCTCCGACTCGCTTGGGACCCAGTACTTC	CASSSDSLGTQYF
NA	TRBV30	NA	TRBJ1-3	TGTGCCTGGAGTGTCTACTCTGGAAACACCATATATTTT	CAWSVYSGNTIYF
NA	TRBV6-1	TRBD1	TRBJ1-3	TGTGCCAGCAGTGCCGGGACAGTTCTCTTCTCTGGAAACACCATATATTTT	CASSAGTVLFSGNTIYF
once	TRBV4-1	NA	TRBJ1-5	TGCGCCAGCAGCCCTTCCAGCGGTATAGGTCAGCCCCAGCATTTT	CASSPSSGIGQPQHF
NA	TRBV27	TRBD1	TRBJ1-1	TGTGCCAGCAGGCGACAGGGGCAGGCCACTGAAGCTTTCTTT	CASRRQGQATEAFF
NA	TRBV6-5	TRBD2	TRBJ2-7	TGTGCCAGCAGCAGACGACTAGCGGGAGTTGACGAGCAGTACTTC	CASSRRLAGVDEQYF
NA	TRBV7-9	TRBD1	TRBJ1-2	TGTGCCAGCAGCGTGGGACAGAACCTTGGCTACACCTTC	CASSVGQNLGYTF
NA	TRBV28	NA	TRBJ1-4	TGTGCCAGCAGGCCCACAGGGAGTAGAAATGAAAAACTGTTTTTT	CASRPTGSRNEKLFF
NA	TRBV5-1	NA	TRBJ1-6	TGCGCCAGCAGCTTGGCATGGGGCGGCAATTCACCCCTCCACTTT	CASSLAWGGNSPLHF
NA	TRBV9	NA	TRBJ2-1	TGTGCCAGCAGTGCCGGGGGTCTCCCCGCAATTGAGCAGTTCTTC	CASSAGGLPAIEQFF
NA	TRBV5-1	NA	TRBJ2-1	TGCGCCAGCAGCTTGGCGGCGGGAACCTACAATGAGCAGTTCTTC	CASSLAAGTYNEQFF
NA	TRBV7-8	TRBD1	TRBJ2-7	TGTGCCAGCAGCTTGGGACAGGAAAGATACGAGCAGTACTTC	CASSLGQERYEQYF
NA	TRBV6-6	TRBD2	TRBJ2-5	TGTGCCAGCAGCCGAGCCACGGGCGGGGGAGAGACCCAGTACTTC	CASSRATGGGETQYF
NA	TRBV7-9	TRBD1	TRBJ2-1	TGTGCCAGCAGCCTAAACAACAGGGGGCGAAGTGAGCAGTTCTTC	CASSLNNRGRSEQFF
few	TRBV9	TRBD1	TRBJ2-5	TGTGCCAGCAGCCTTCGGGGACAGGGAGGCCAAGAGACCCAGTACTTC	CASSLRGQGGQETQYF
NA	TRBV11-2	TRBD1	TRBJ2-2	TGTGCCAGCAGCTCCCTCCCCGGACAGGGGAACACCGGGGAGCTGTTTTTT	CASSSLPGQGNTGELFF
few	TRBV2	NA	TRBJ2-1	TGTGCCAGCTTTTCCCCTCTCTACAATGAGCAGTTCTTC	CASFSPLYNEQFF
NA	TRBV15	TRBD1	TRBJ2-6	TGTGCCACCAGCACTGACAGGGCTGGGGCCAACGTCCTGACTTTC	CATSTDRAGANVLTF
NA	TRBV19	NA	TRBJ1-2	TGTGCCAGTAGTGTACACAGATGGGATGGCTACACCTTC	CASSVHRWDGYTF
NA	TRBV27	TRBD1	TRBJ1-2	TGTGCCAGCAGCGGGACAGGGTGGTATGGCTACACCTTC	CASSGTGWYGYTF
NA	TRBV19	TRBD2	TRBJ2-3	TGTGCCAGTAGTATAGGAGCGGGAGGGCGAGATACGCAGTATTTT	CASSIGAGGRDTQYF
NA	TRBV5-4	TRBD2	TRBJ2-1	TGTGCCAGCAGCTCGGGACTATCCAATGAGCAGTTCTTC	CASSSGLSNEQFF
NA	TRBV28	TRBD1	TRBJ1-1	TGTGCCAGCACCTCGACAGGGGGGATCACTGAAGCTTTCTTT	CASTSTGGITEAFF
NA	TRBV10-3	NA	TRBJ2-6	TGTGCCATCGGAGAGTCTGGGGCCAACGTCCTGACTTTC	CAIGESGANVLTF
NA	TRBV5-6	NA	TRBJ2-7	TGTGCCAGCAGGAGCAGGGGATACCCCTACGAGCAGTACTTC	CASRSRGYPYEQYF
NA	TRBV10-3	NA	TRBJ1-1	TGTGCCATCAGTGACCCGACAGAGATGAACACTGAAGCTTTCTTT	CAISDPTEMNTEAFF
NA	TRBV6-5	TRBD2	TRBJ2-7	TGTGCCAGCACCACCCTGACCGGGACTAGCGTGTACTTC	CASTTLTGTSVYF
NA	TRBV7-7	TRBD1	TRBJ1-6	TGTGCTAGCAGCCCTGGACAGGGCGCCTCACCCCTCCACTTT	CASSPGQGASPLHF
NA	TRBV7-3	TRBD1	TRBJ2-2	TGTGCCAGCAGCTTGAGTGGGACAGGGGTTTTGTTGGAGCTGTTTTTT	CASSLSGTGVLLELFF